A selection of T cell receptor beta chains follows, all from one sample in a study of response to subunit inactivated influenza vaccine. Using its own MiXCR run on the RT-PCR reads, TCRdb lists one record per CDR3 protein. The table includes roughly 650,000 distinct CDR3 sequences, less than 15% detected once. Sequenced material: PBMCs from blood, taken around two weeks before vaccination. These receptor sequences come from a man in his forties or fifties who received an inactivated influenza vaccine. Each CDR3 is given with its conserved first and last residue. Fields, in order: V gene, J gene, clone size, D gene, CDR3 DNA, CDR3 protein. The D gene is left open where the match is weak. The size of a clone is reported for some rows only, either as once, few or many, or as a class for expanded clones.

v_gene: TRBV24-1
j_gene: TRBJ1-5
abundance: many
d_gene: .
CDR3nt: TGTGCCACCAGTGATTTGCGGAGCAATCAGCCCCAGCATTTT
CDR3aa: CATSDLRSNQPQHF

v_gene: TRBV28
j_gene: TRBJ1-2
abundance: .
d_gene: TRBD1
CDR3nt: TGTGCCAGCAGTGGCCCCCCCGGGACAGGGGAAGAAGGCTATGGCTACACCTTC
CDR3aa: CASSGPPGTGEEGYGYTF

v_gene: TRBV30
j_gene: TRBJ2-1
abundance: once
d_gene: .
CDR3nt: TGTGCCTGGAGTGCAGACGGGGGTTACAATGAGCAGTTCTTC
CDR3aa: CAWSADGGYNEQFF

v_gene: TRBV24-1
j_gene: TRBJ2-5
abundance: .
d_gene: .
CDR3nt: TGTGCCACCAGTGATAGAGCCCGGGACAATGGGGTCGGCCAGTACTTC
CDR3aa: CATSDRARDNGVGQYF

v_gene: TRBV28
j_gene: TRBJ1-4
abundance: .
d_gene: .
CDR3nt: TGTGCCAGCAGCTCCGGCGCGCATAATGAAAAACTGTTTTTT
CDR3aa: CASSSGAHNEKLFF

v_gene: TRBV25-1
j_gene: TRBJ1-2
abundance: many
d_gene: .
CDR3nt: TGTGCCAGCAGTGTTGGCAGATCTAACTATGGCTACACCTTC
CDR3aa: CASSVGRSNYGYTF

v_gene: TRBV10-3
j_gene: TRBJ2-7
abundance: many
d_gene: TRBD2
CDR3nt: TGTGCCATCAGGACTAGCGGGAAGGACGAGCAGTACTTC
CDR3aa: CAIRTSGKDEQYF

v_gene: TRBV12-3/TRBV12-4
j_gene: TRBJ1-6
abundance: few
d_gene: .
CDR3nt: TGTGCCAGCACTTCCTCGGGGGGAAGATCACCCCTCCACTTT
CDR3aa: CASTSSGGRSPLHF

v_gene: TRBV12-3/TRBV12-4
j_gene: TRBJ1-5
abundance: few
d_gene: .
CDR3nt: TGTGCCAGCAGTCGCGCAGTTTATAGCAATCAGCCCCAGCATTTT
CDR3aa: CASSRAVYSNQPQHF

v_gene: TRBV6-2/TRBV6-3
j_gene: TRBJ2-1
abundance: .
d_gene: TRBD2
CDR3nt: TGTGCCAGCAGTTACTCGATAGCGGGAGGGCCTCGGTTCTTC
CDR3aa: CASSYSIAGGPRFF

v_gene: TRBV12-3/TRBV12-4
j_gene: TRBJ2-1
abundance: many
d_gene: TRBD1
CDR3nt: TGTGCCAGCAGCCCCCGGACAGGGGGATCCGAGCAGTTCTTC
CDR3aa: CASSPRTGGSEQFF

v_gene: TRBV18
j_gene: TRBJ2-1
abundance: .
d_gene: TRBD2
CDR3nt: TGTGCCAGCTCACCACCGAACGCGGGAGGAACAAATAATGAGCAGTTCTTC
CDR3aa: CASSPPNAGGTNNEQFF

v_gene: TRBV5-1
j_gene: TRBJ2-7
abundance: few
d_gene: .
CDR3nt: TGCGCCAGCAGCTTGATTAGTTCCGAGGACAGCCCGTTTTCGCAGTACTTC
CDR3aa: CASSLISSEDSPFSQYF

v_gene: TRBV15
j_gene: TRBJ1-2
abundance: .
d_gene: TRBD1
CDR3nt: TGTGCCACCAGCAGAGTACAGGGGGCATCTGATGGCTACACCTTC
CDR3aa: CATSRVQGASDGYTF

v_gene: TRBV20-1
j_gene: TRBJ2-3
abundance: .
d_gene: .
CDR3nt: TGCAGTGTCCACAGCCGCTGGCAGGGTCGGACCCAGGATACGCAGTATTTT
CDR3aa: CSVHSRWQGRTQDTQYF

v_gene: TRBV27
j_gene: TRBJ1-2
abundance: .
d_gene: TRBD1
CDR3nt: TGTGCCAGCACCGCCGACAGGGTGGGAGGCTACACCTTC
CDR3aa: CASTADRVGGYTF

v_gene: TRBV20-1
j_gene: TRBJ2-6
abundance: .
d_gene: .
CDR3nt: TGCAGTGCCATTGGGGAATGGGAGACTGGGGCCAACGTCCTGACTTTC
CDR3aa: CSAIGEWETGANVLTF

v_gene: TRBV6-5
j_gene: TRBJ2-3
abundance: .
d_gene: TRBD2
CDR3nt: TGTGCCAGCAGTTCACTAGCGGGGGCCAGCACAGATACGCAGTATTTT
CDR3aa: CASSSLAGASTDTQYF

v_gene: TRBV4-3
j_gene: TRBJ2-1
abundance: few
d_gene: .
CDR3nt: TGCGCCAGCAGCCAAGATAGGCTGGGGGCGCAGAATGAGCAGTTCTTC
CDR3aa: CASSQDRLGAQNEQFF

v_gene: TRBV2
j_gene: TRBJ2-1
abundance: .
d_gene: .
CDR3nt: TGTGCCAGCAGTGGACCGGGACTTTCCTACAATGAGCAGTTCTTC
CDR3aa: CASSGPGLSYNEQFF

v_gene: TRBV2
j_gene: TRBJ2-1
abundance: few
d_gene: .
CDR3nt: TGTGCCAGCAATAAACTCAGGGGGAGGTTTGAGTACAATGAGCAGTTCTTC
CDR3aa: CASNKLRGRFEYNEQFF

v_gene: TRBV5-1
j_gene: TRBJ2-3
abundance: many
d_gene: .
CDR3nt: TGCGCCAGCAGCTTGGCCGGGTATAGCACAGATACGCAGTATTTT
CDR3aa: CASSLAGYSTDTQYF

v_gene: TRBV4-3
j_gene: TRBJ1-1
abundance: .
d_gene: TRBD1
CDR3nt: TGCGCCAGCAGCCAGGCGACAGGGGGGACAGCGAACACTGAAGCTTTCTTT
CDR3aa: CASSQATGGTANTEAFF

v_gene: TRBV15
j_gene: TRBJ2-5
abundance: many
d_gene: TRBD2
CDR3nt: TGTGCCACCAGCAGCCGGGGGGGTGGGGAGACCCAGTACTTC
CDR3aa: CATSSRGGGETQYF

v_gene: TRBV4-2
j_gene: TRBJ2-1
abundance: few
d_gene: TRBD2
CDR3nt: TGTGCCAGCAGCCAAGATGAGGGACTAACCCGCAATGAGCAGTTCTTC
CDR3aa: CASSQDEGLTRNEQFF

v_gene: TRBV29-1
j_gene: TRBJ2-7
abundance: .
d_gene: .
CDR3nt: TGCAGCGTTGGACAGGCCCGGGTTGAGCAGTACTTC
CDR3aa: CSVGQARVEQYF

v_gene: TRBV7-9
j_gene: TRBJ2-1
abundance: many
d_gene: TRBD2
CDR3nt: TGTGCCAGCAGCCCTCGAGCGGGGGGTTCCTACAATGAGCAGTTCTTC
CDR3aa: CASSPRAGGSYNEQFF

v_gene: TRBV20-1
j_gene: TRBJ2-1
abundance: .
d_gene: TRBD2
CDR3nt: TGCAGTGCTAGATCTAGCGGGAGGTCCTACAATGAGCAGTTCTTC
CDR3aa: CSARSSGRSYNEQFF

v_gene: TRBV7-9
j_gene: TRBJ2-7
abundance: few
d_gene: TRBD2
CDR3nt: TGTGCCAGCAGCCTAGGACTAGCCCACGAGCAGTACTTC
CDR3aa: CASSLGLAHEQYF

v_gene: TRBV9
j_gene: TRBJ2-7
abundance: few
d_gene: .
CDR3nt: TGTGCCAGCAGCGTTTTTCACGAGCAGTACTTC
CDR3aa: CASSVFHEQYF

v_gene: TRBV30
j_gene: TRBJ1-2
abundance: .
d_gene: TRBD1
CDR3nt: TGTGCCTGGAGCCTAGGAGGGGGCGGAGGCTACACCTTC
CDR3aa: CAWSLGGGGGYTF

v_gene: TRBV20-1
j_gene: TRBJ2-3
abundance: many
d_gene: .
CDR3nt: TGCAGTGCTGAAAGCGTATCCACAGATACGCAGTATTTT
CDR3aa: CSAESVSTDTQYF

v_gene: TRBV25-1
j_gene: TRBJ2-3
abundance: few
d_gene: TRBD2
CDR3nt: TGTGCCAGCAGTGAATTATGGCGGGGGGCGGTAGATACGCAGTATTTT
CDR3aa: CASSELWRGAVDTQYF

v_gene: TRBV5-1
j_gene: TRBJ2-7
abundance: few
d_gene: .
CDR3nt: TGCGCCAGCAGCTTGTCGGGCCCGGGGGACGAGCAGTACTTC
CDR3aa: CASSLSGPGDEQYF

v_gene: TRBV27
j_gene: TRBJ2-1
abundance: many
d_gene: TRBD2
CDR3nt: TGTGCCAGCAGTGCCGCGGGACTAGCGGCTCACAATGAGCAGTTCTTC
CDR3aa: CASSAAGLAAHNEQFF

v_gene: TRBV5-1
j_gene: TRBJ2-3
abundance: .
d_gene: TRBD1
CDR3nt: TGCGCCAGCAGCTTCGGGGCAGGGGGCGAAGATACGCAGTATTTT
CDR3aa: CASSFGAGGEDTQYF

v_gene: TRBV7-2
j_gene: TRBJ2-7
abundance: few
d_gene: TRBD1
CDR3nt: TGTGCCAGCAGCTTAGCGCTAGGGCAGGGGGCAGACGAGCAGTACTTC
CDR3aa: CASSLALGQGADEQYF

v_gene: TRBV6-5
j_gene: TRBJ2-3
abundance: .
d_gene: .
CDR3nt: TGTGCCAGCAGCTTACAGGAATCAGATACGCAGTATTTT
CDR3aa: CASSLQESDTQYF

v_gene: TRBV6-5
j_gene: TRBJ2-3
abundance: many
d_gene: .
CDR3nt: TGTGCCAGCAGTCTCGAGGACAGCACAGATACGCAGTATTTT
CDR3aa: CASSLEDSTDTQYF

v_gene: TRBV3-1
j_gene: TRBJ2-6
abundance: few
d_gene: .
CDR3nt: TGTGCCAGCAGCCAAGAAAGGGGGGGAACTGGGGCCAACGTCCTGACTTTC
CDR3aa: CASSQERGGTGANVLTF

v_gene: TRBV29-1
j_gene: TRBJ2-7
abundance: many
d_gene: .
CDR3nt: TGCAGCGGTGCAAGTTCCTACGAGCAGTACTTC
CDR3aa: CSGASSYEQYF

v_gene: TRBV20-1
j_gene: TRBJ2-7
abundance: few
d_gene: .
CDR3nt: TGCAGTGCTAGAGATTTACACAGCGTGCACGAGCAGTACTTC
CDR3aa: CSARDLHSVHEQYF

v_gene: TRBV7-2
j_gene: TRBJ2-1
abundance: once
d_gene: .
CDR3nt: TGTGCCAGCAGCTGGGGGGTGGGGAGGCATGAGCAGTTCTTC
CDR3aa: CASSWGVGRHEQFF

v_gene: TRBV15
j_gene: TRBJ2-7
abundance: .
d_gene: TRBD2
CDR3nt: TGTGCCACCAGCAGAACTAGCGGGGGTGCCTACGAGCAGTACTTC
CDR3aa: CATSRTSGGAYEQYF

v_gene: TRBV9
j_gene: TRBJ2-7
abundance: few
d_gene: TRBD1
CDR3nt: TGTGCCAGCAGCGTAGAAATGGCAGGGGGCCGCTACGAGCAGTACTTC
CDR3aa: CASSVEMAGGRYEQYF

v_gene: TRBV5-1
j_gene: TRBJ2-3
abundance: .
d_gene: TRBD2
CDR3nt: TGCGCCAGCAGCCAGGGACTAGCATTAATAACTAGCACAGATACGCAGTATTTT
CDR3aa: CASSQGLALITSTDTQYF

v_gene: TRBV7-2
j_gene: TRBJ2-1
abundance: few
d_gene: TRBD1
CDR3nt: TGTGCCAGCAGCCAGAGATCCCCGGGACAGGGGCAGTTCTTC
CDR3aa: CASSQRSPGQGQFF

v_gene: TRBV7-6
j_gene: TRBJ2-3
abundance: few
d_gene: TRBD2
CDR3nt: TGTGCCAGCAGCTCGCGAGCGGGAGGCACAGATACGCAGTATTTT
CDR3aa: CASSSRAGGTDTQYF

v_gene: TRBV6-1
j_gene: TRBJ2-5
abundance: few
d_gene: .
CDR3nt: TGTGCCAGCAGGGCAGGACAGCAAGAGACCCAGTACTTC
CDR3aa: CASRAGQQETQYF

v_gene: TRBV5-1
j_gene: TRBJ1-1
abundance: few
d_gene: .
CDR3nt: TGCGCCAGCAGCTTGGACGTGAGGGGTACTGAAGCTTTCTTT
CDR3aa: CASSLDVRGTEAFF

v_gene: TRBV4-1
j_gene: TRBJ2-6
abundance: .
d_gene: .
CDR3nt: TGCGCCAGCAGCCAAGGGGGCAGGGAGTCTGGGGCCAACGTCCTGACTTTC
CDR3aa: CASSQGGRESGANVLTF

v_gene: TRBV7-8
j_gene: TRBJ2-3
abundance: few
d_gene: TRBD2
CDR3nt: TGTGCCAGCAGCTTCGCCAAGCGGGGGGGCCTCCCAGATACGCAGTATTTT
CDR3aa: CASSFAKRGGLPDTQYF

v_gene: TRBV2
j_gene: TRBJ2-5
abundance: .
d_gene: TRBD1
CDR3nt: TGTGCCAGCAGTGTAGCACGGGCAGGGGGCCCAAAGACCCAGTACTTC
CDR3aa: CASSVARAGGPKTQYF

v_gene: TRBV3-1
j_gene: TRBJ2-2
abundance: .
d_gene: TRBD1
CDR3nt: TGTGCCAGCAGCCGGTTACCGGGACAGGGGAAAGTCGGGGAGCTGTTTTTT
CDR3aa: CASSRLPGQGKVGELFF

v_gene: TRBV29-1
j_gene: TRBJ1-1
abundance: .
d_gene: TRBD1
CDR3nt: TGCAGCGTTGTATGGACAGGGTGGTTAGGCACTGAAGCTTTCTTT
CDR3aa: CSVVWTGWLGTEAFF

v_gene: TRBV5-1
j_gene: TRBJ2-2
abundance: many
d_gene: .
CDR3nt: TGCGCCAGCAGCTTGCTGCAGGTCTCCGGGGAGCTGTTTTTT
CDR3aa: CASSLLQVSGELFF

v_gene: TRBV20-1
j_gene: TRBJ2-7
abundance: .
d_gene: .
CDR3nt: TGCAGTGCTAGACCGGTACAGGGCTACGAGCAGTACTTC
CDR3aa: CSARPVQGYEQYF

v_gene: TRBV10-3
j_gene: TRBJ2-1
abundance: many
d_gene: TRBD1
CDR3nt: TGTGCCATCAGTAACCGACAGGGCCTCGACAATGAGCAGTTCTTC
CDR3aa: CAISNRQGLDNEQFF

v_gene: TRBV5-6
j_gene: TRBJ1-6
abundance: .
d_gene: .
CDR3nt: TGTGCCAGCAGCAACTCGAATCCGAGCTCACCCCTCCACTTT
CDR3aa: CASSNSNPSSPLHF

v_gene: TRBV29-1
j_gene: TRBJ2-1
abundance: .
d_gene: TRBD1
CDR3nt: TGCAGCGTTGAAGATCGGACAGGGAGTTCCTACAATGAGCAGTTCTTC
CDR3aa: CSVEDRTGSSYNEQFF